A single sample gave rise to the 26 T cell receptor beta chains below, sequenced in a study of cytomegalovirus exposure and HLA in healthy donors. The PCR contained 60 Vbeta and 13 Jbeta primers. The repertoire was sequenced with immunoSEQ multiplex PCR; TCRdb's copy has only in-frame clones and lacks some. This repertoire shows 210,000 or so clones, over 80% found once; its top ten account for 10%. The sequenced sample was PBMCs. These receptors all stem from a woman aged 45-65 years in good health and CMV-seropositive.

This chain uses TRBV6-5 with TRBJ2-7; 10 positions match TRBD1. The CDR3 extends over 13 amino acids. With V trimmed by 6 bases and J by 5 bases, 4 bases remained unmatched. Germline CDR1 MNHEY, CDR2 SVGAGI. CDR3 DNA sequence: TGTGCCAGCAGGGGGACAGGGGCACACGAGCAGTACTTC. Translation gives CASRGTGAHEQYF.

The genes are TRBV9 and TRBJ1-4; D gene uncertain. Trimming took off 0 bases at V and 5 bases at J, with 11 bases between the two ends. The CDR3 length is 15 residues. Per the germline V gene, CDR1 is SGDLS and CDR2 is YYNGEE. CDR3 sequence: CASSVDHSRNEKLFF. Written as DNA, the CDR3 is TGTGCCAGCAGCGTAGACCACAGCCGGAATGAAAAACTGTTTTTT. Complete variable domain (other parts from reference TRBV9 and TRBJ1-4): DSGVTQTPKHLITATGQRVTLRCSPRSGDLSVYWYQQSLDQGLQFLIQYYNGEERAKGNILERFSAQQFPDLHSELNLSSLELGDSALYFCASSVDHSRNEKLFFGSGTQLSVL.

This clone was found once. The V and J genes are TRBV10-2 and TRBJ2-7; 12 bases match TRBD2. In germline, CDR1 is WSHSY, CDR2 SAAADI. This CDR3 is 15 amino acids long. J gave up 4 bases and V 6 bases, and 7 bases lay outside the gene matches. The CDR3 is CASRPGLAGTYEQYF. CDR3 DNA sequence: TGCGCCAGCAGGCCAGGACTAGCGGGGACATACGAGCAGTACTTC.

V gene TRBV7-2 combines with J gene TRBJ2-7; 9 bases match TRBD2. CDR3 length: 14 residues. Germline V gene sequence: CDR1 SGHTA, CDR2 FQGNSA. The J segment lost 3 bases and the V segment lost 4 bases, leaving 4 bases of the junction unmatched. CDR3 in amino acids: CASSSGLARYEQYF. For the CDR3, the DNA is TGTGCCAGCAGCTCCGGACTAGCGCGCTACGAGCAGTACTTC.

The chain employs TRBV6-5 and TRBJ1-3; D might be TRBD1 (5 bases). V lost 7 bases and J 0 bases, leaving 10 bases between the germline ends. Germline V gene lookup returns CDR1 MNHEY and CDR2 SVGAGI. The CDR3 loop spans 14 amino acids. Here the CDR3 reads CASTGGVSGNTIYF. The CDR3 coding sequence is TGTGCCAGCACTGGGGGGGTCTCTGGAAACACCATATATTTT.

V usage is TRBV6-5 and J usage is TRBJ2-7; 7 nucleotides agree with TRBD1. V lost 8 bases to trimming and J lost 2 bases; unmatched junction nucleotides: 9. This CDR3 contains 14 residues. Germline-derived CDR1 and CDR2 are MNHEY and SVGAGI. The CDR3 nucleotides read TGTGCCAGCCGTAAACAGGGGTCTACCTACGAGCAGTACTTC. Translated, it gives CASRKQGSTYEQYF.

The chain has TRBV9 and TRBJ2-3; the D is unclear. With 0 bases removed from V and 6 bases from J, the gap between germline ends came to 11 bases. Germline CDR1 is SGDLS and CDR2 is YYNGEE. The CDR3 covers 14 residues. The CDR3 DNA reads as TGTGCCAGCAGCGTAGGCAACTACCCGGATACGCAGTATTTT. Amino acid sequence: CASSVGNYPDTQYF.

The J gene is TRBJ2-5, the V gene TRBV30, with D possibly TRBD1 on 6 matching bases. The CDR3 length is 14 residues. Germline V gives CDR1 GTSNPN, CDR2 SVGIG (reference sequence). The V and J ends lost 0 bases and 7 bases respectively, with 15 bases between them. The CDR3 region has the DNA TGTGCCTGGAGTGTACAGGGCATTTCGGGGACCCAGTACTTC. It codes for CAWSVQGISGTQYF.

Written as DNA, the CDR3 is TGTGCCAGCAGGTCGGGCGGGGGGGGTTTGGAGACCCAGTACTTC. This gives the protein CASRSGGGGLETQYF. V and J are TRBV11-2 and TRBJ2-5; 9 nucleotides agree with TRBD2. CDR3 size: 15 residues. Germline loops: CDR1 SGHAT, CDR2 FQNNGV. Trimming removed 6 bases from V and 5 bases from J; junction bases left unmatched: 10.

The V call is TRBV15, the J call TRBJ1-5; 8 bases line up with TRBD1. The J segment lost 6 bases and the V segment lost 2 bases, leaving 6 bases of the junction unmatched. This CDR3 has 15 amino acids. The germline V gene encodes CDR1 LNHNV and CDR2 YYDKDF (reference sequence). CDR3 nucleotide sequence: TGTGCCACCAGCAGACACCGACAGGGGAGTCAGCCCCAGCATTTT. It specifies CATSRHRQGSQPQHF.

This chain connects TRBV29-1 to TRBJ2-7; TRBD1 aligns across 7 bases. The germline gives CDR1 SQVTM, CDR2 ANQGSEA. V lost 2 bases to trimming and J lost 0 bases; unmatched junction nucleotides: 4. The CDR3 is 14 amino acids. The CDR3 region is CSVERQGVSYEQYF. CDR3 sequence (DNA): TGCAGCGTTGAAAGGCAGGGGGTCTCCTACGAGCAGTACTTC.

A word on this clone: Germline is not matched at one junction end, which may reflect a read error. In nucleotides, the CDR3 is TGTGCCAGCAGTTACTCCAGGAATTATAGTTCACCCCTCCACTTT. This encodes CASSYSRNYSSPLHF. The genes are TRBV6-5 and TRBJ1-6; D is ambiguous. There are 15 residues in the CDR3. Germline CDR1 MNHEY, CDR2 SVGAGI.

This chain joins TRBV5-6 and TRBJ2-2; 8 nucleotides agree with TRBD2. Germline CDR1 is SGHDT and CDR2 is YYEEEE. This CDR3 region has 17 residues. V lost 1 base to trimming and J lost 1 base; unmatched junction nucleotides: 6. DNA for the CDR3: TGTGCCAGCAGCTTGCCCCCGCTAGCGGGGAACACCGGGGAGCTGTTTTTT. This gives the protein CASSLPPLAGNTGELFF.

In its sample, this clone was seen once. The chain is built from TRBV5-6 and TRBJ2-7, with a weak D call TRBD1 (5 bases). CDR1 is SGHDT and CDR2 is YYEEEE in the germline V gene. The CDR3 has 14 residues. Trimming shortened V by 2 bases and J by 2 bases, and 11 bases separated the two germline ends. DNA of the CDR3: TGTGCCAGCAGCTTCAGGACATACCCCTACGAGCAGTACTTC. Translation gives CASSFRTYPYEQYF. The full variable domain, in which reference TRBV5-6 and TRBJ2-7 provide the parts outside the CDR3, is DAGVTQSPTHLIKTRGQQVTLRCSPKSGHDTVSWYQQALGQGPQFIFQYYEEEERQRGNFPDRFSGHQFPNYSSELNVNALLLGDSALYLCASSFRTYPYEQYFGPGTRLTVT.

V is TRBV5-1 and J is TRBJ1-5; 7 nucleotides align to TRBD1. The germline gives CDR1 SGHRS, CDR2 YFSETQ. The ends lost 2 bases at V and 4 bases at J; junction bases unmatched: 9. There are 16 residues in the CDR3. The CDR3 region is CASSLDGQGGNQPQHF. The DNA for the CDR3 is TGCGCCAGCAGCTTAGACGGTCAGGGGGGAAATCAGCCCCAGCATTTT. Variable domain in full (rest from reference TRBV5-1 and TRBJ1-5): KAGVTQTPRYLIKTRGQQVTLSCSPISGHRSVSWYQQTPGQGLQFLFEYFSETQRNKGNFPGRFSGRQFSNSRSEMNVSTLELGDSALYLCASSLDGQGGNQPQHFGDGTRLSIL.

The V gene is TRBV9, the J gene TRBJ2-1, with 9 bases matching TRBD1. CDR3 length equals 13 residues. The V gene's germline CDR1 is SGDLS and CDR2 YYNGEE. V gave up 0 bases and J gave up 9 bases; unmatched junction bases: 1. This chain's CDR3 is CASSVGQGGEQFF. The CDR3 DNA is TGTGCCAGCAGCGTAGGACAGGGGGGTGAGCAGTTCTTC.

The V call is TRBV7-3, the J call TRBJ2-1; TRBD2 matches at 11 bases. Looked up from germline, CDR1 is SGHTA and CDR2 is FQGTGA. The CDR3 extends over 18 amino acids. Trimming at V came to 2 bases and at J to 5 bases, leaving 11 bases not matched to a gene. This CDR3 reads CASSLYPSGGTKHNEQFF. CDR3 in DNA: TGTGCCAGCAGCTTATATCCTAGCGGGGGGACCAAACACAATGAGCAGTTCTTC.

V is TRBV7-3 and J is TRBJ1-1; 10 bases agree with TRBD1. The CDR3 totals 14 residues. V lost 4 bases, J lost 5 bases, and 4 bases stayed unmatched. Germline loops: CDR1 SGHTA, CDR2 FQGTGA. CDR3 protein: CASSSTGGATEAFF. The CDR3 region has the DNA TGTGCCAGCAGCTCGACAGGGGGCGCGACTGAAGCTTTCTTT.

The V call is TRBV6-5, the J call TRBJ2-7; 8 bases map to TRBD2. V trimming: 6 bases; J trimming: 6 bases; junction bases outside the gene matches: 10. The germline gives CDR1 MNHEY, CDR2 SVGAGI. The CDR3 runs 14 residues. The CDR3 is CASSSGELAAEQYF. The DNA of the CDR3 is TGTGCCAGCAGCTCCGGGGAACTAGCGGCCGAGCAGTACTTC.

V usage is TRBV5-1 and J usage is TRBJ2-7, with TRBD1 identical over 7 bases. The V segment lost 1 base and the J segment 2 bases; nucleotides outside the gene matches: 6. The CDR3 has 15 amino acids. Germline lookup yields CDR1 SGHRS and CDR2 YFSETQ. The CDR3 region is CASSLMPGGAYEQYF. The CDR3 DNA is TGCGCCAGCAGCTTGATGCCAGGGGGAGCCTACGAGCAGTACTTC. Using reference TRBV5-1 and TRBJ2-7 for the parts outside the CDR3, the full variable domain is KAGVTQTPRYLIKTRGQQVTLSCSPISGHRSVSWYQQTPGQGLQFLFEYFSETQRNKGNFPGRFSGRQFSNSRSEMNVSTLELGDSALYLCASSLMPGGAYEQYFGPGTRLTVT.

CDR3 nucleotide sequence: TGTGCCAGTAGTAGCTTACGGACAGGGTCCGACCAAGAGACCCAGTACTTC. This encodes CASSSLRTGSDQETQYF. This chain connects TRBV19 to TRBJ2-5; TRBD1 aligns across 8 bases. CDR1 is LNHDA and CDR2 is SQIVND in the germline V gene (reference sequence). Trimming cost V 4 bases and J 0 bases; bases outside gene matches: 10. The CDR3 has 17 amino acids.

This clone was counted a few times. The chain links TRBV30 to TRBJ1-1; TRBD1 matches at 8 bases. The CDR3 contains 13 residues. Unmatched junction bases numbered 4, after V lost 3 bases and J lost 4 bases. Germline assignment: CDR1 GTSNPN and CDR2 SVGIG (reference sequence). DNA of the CDR3: TGTGCCTGGAGCCCCACAGGGGGCACTGAAGCTTTCTTT. Translated: CAWSPTGGTEAFF. Together with reference TRBV30 and TRBJ1-1, the CDR3 gives the full variable domain: SQTIHQWPATLVQPVGSPLSLECTVEGTSNPNLYWYRQAAGRGLQLLFYSVGIGQISSEVPQNLSASRPQDRQFILSSKKLLLSDSGFYLCAWSPTGGTEAFFGQGTRLTVV.

This clone occurred once. V usage is TRBV18 and J usage is TRBJ2-5, with 7 bases lining up with TRBD1. CDR3 length: 14 amino acids. V shed 3 bases and J 5 bases; nucleotides not matched to a gene: 6. CDR1 KGHSH and CDR2 LQKENI come from the germline V gene. The DNA for the CDR3 is TGTGCCAGCTCACCTTACAGGGGCGGCGAGACCCAGTACTTC. Translated, it gives CASSPYRGGETQYF.

The gene calls are TRBV5-1 and TRBJ2-1; 9 positions agree with TRBD2. The V and J ends lost 0 bases and 3 bases, in that order; junction bases with no gene match: 4. CDR3 length equals 16 residues. Germline V gene lookup returns CDR1 SGHRS and CDR2 YFSETQ. The CDR3 DNA reads TGCGCCAGCAGCTTGGTGGGCGGGGGGGACTACAATGAGCAGTTCTTC. As protein: CASSLVGGGDYNEQFF.

The chain carries TRBV7-2 and TRBJ2-7, with 10 bases matching TRBD2. This CDR3 region has 13 residues. After removal of 5 bases from V and 7 bases from J, the junction contained 5 bases not matched to a gene. CDR1 and CDR2 from the germline V gene are SGHTA and FQGNSA. The CDR3 loop reads CASSLGLAVEQYF. The CDR3 DNA follows: TGTGCCAGCAGCCTAGGACTAGCGGTTGAGCAGTACTTC.

With regard to this clone: A junction boundary mismatches the germline segment, possibly from a read error. Other DNA sequences within the sample encode an identical CDR3. The J gene is TRBJ1-2, the V gene TRBV19; possibly TRBD1 for D (6 bases). Germline CDR1 and CDR2: LNHDA and SQIVND (reference sequence). The CDR3 consists of 15 residues. The CDR3 sequence: CASSTDSNINYGYTF. CDR3 coding DNA: TGTGCCAGCAGTACGGACAGTAATATTAACTATGGCTACACCTTC.